The present T cell receptor (beta chain) was sequenced within a study of Ad26.COV2.S vaccination and SARS-CoV-2 variants. Study-wide results and limits: It was vaccine recipients, not placebo recipients, who had the higher spike-specific TCR breadth.

A note on this clone: The antigen remains unidentified.

The length of the CDR3 is 14 residues. V dropped 2 bases and J dropped 5; count of bases not matched to a gene: 5. The germline V gene encodes CDR1 KGHSH and CDR2 LQKENI. The protocol was immunoSEQ multiplex PCR, while the TCRdb copy is restricted to in-frame clones and leaves out a portion. The table records about 350,000 clones, around 92% of them present only once. Sample: peripheral blood, taken after recovery from COVID-19. This chain uses TRBV18 with TRBJ1-1, with TRBD1 matching 7 bases. This clonotype was sampled from a human donor who had recovered from COVID-19. The CDR3 nucleotides are TGTGCCAGCTCACCAGGGACAGTTGGTACTGAAGCTTTCTTT. This sequence encodes CASSPGTVGTEAFF.